This paragraph covers one T cell receptor (beta chain) sequence. Its specificity is unknown. This PCR relied on a set of 60 Vbeta primers and 13 Jbeta primers. Libraries were prepared by immunoSEQ multiplex PCR; TCRdb keeps only in-frame clonotypes and omits some of them. The sample holds around 100,000 clones, 60% to 70% seen once. This sample stems from a study of cytomegalovirus exposure and HLA in healthy donors. Study context: When 350 to 500 donors were genotyped, approximately 80% of them were found to fall in the Caucasian-associated ancestry cluster. General study points: Later analysis placed DRB1 highest and HLA-C lowest in TCR association rates, which differed by HLA locus. Immune exposure data for these donors was limited to CMV serostatus.

Germline CDR1 reads SGHRS; CDR2 reads YFSETQ. V dropped 0 bases and J dropped 0 bases, with 16 bases sitting between them. The CDR3 contains 17 residues. The source of this sequence is a woman in her forties or fifties in good health and CMV-seronegative. Sequenced material: PBMCs. The chain uses TRBV5-1 and TRBJ2-7; TRBD2 is a possible D gene (5 bases). CDR3 in DNA: TGCGCCAGCAGCTTGGTTGGCGGCCCCGAGGGCTCCTACGAGCAGTACTTC. Residues: CASSLVGGPEGSYEQYF.